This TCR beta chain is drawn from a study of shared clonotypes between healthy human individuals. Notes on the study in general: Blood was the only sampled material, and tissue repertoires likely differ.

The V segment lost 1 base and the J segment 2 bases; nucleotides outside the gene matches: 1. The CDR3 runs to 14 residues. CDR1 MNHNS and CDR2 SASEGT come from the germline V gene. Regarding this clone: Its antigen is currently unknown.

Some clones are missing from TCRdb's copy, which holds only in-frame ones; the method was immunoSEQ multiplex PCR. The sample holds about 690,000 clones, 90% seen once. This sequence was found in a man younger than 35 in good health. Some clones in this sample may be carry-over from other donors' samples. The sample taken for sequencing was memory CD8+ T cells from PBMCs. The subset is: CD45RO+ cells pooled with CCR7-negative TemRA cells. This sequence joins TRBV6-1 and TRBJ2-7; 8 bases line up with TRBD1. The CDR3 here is CASSEGTGTYEQYF. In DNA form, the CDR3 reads TGTGCCAGCAGTGAAGGGACAGGGACCTACGAGCAGTACTTC.